This T cell receptor (beta chain) came from a study of blood T cell repertoires in COVID-19. Overall study: T cells, B-cell-depleted T cells, or PBMCs provided the cDNA or gDNA that served as material.

A few counts support this clone. The V segment lost 3 bases and the J segment 5 bases; nucleotides outside the gene matches: 8. The CDR3 length is 17 residues. Per the germline V gene, CDR1 is SGHAT and CDR2 is FQNNGV. Clones were read by immunoSEQ multiplex PCR, and TCRdb kept only the in-frame ones, dropping some. The sample consists of fewer than 350,000 clones, about 85% of them appearing once. This receptor was obtained from a woman aged 30 to 39 who had been exposed to COVID-19. The sample comprised PBMCs or T cells enriched from blood (not recorded which). This sequence joins TRBV11-2 and TRBJ2-7; 15 nucleotides agree with TRBD2. CDR3 DNA: TGTGCCAGCAGCTTCCAGGGACTAGCGGGAGGTAGGAACGAGCAGTACTTC. Protein product: CASSFQGLAGGRNEQYF.